This T cell receptor (beta chain) was captured in a study of cytomegalovirus exposure and HLA in healthy donors (dated by TCRdb to about 2017). For the study in its entirety: In an earlier analysis of some 610 of the donors, 250 to 300 Gb of sequence data and approximately 120 million unique TCR beta sequences from about 180 million T cells were reported. An early release that covered some 630 HLA-typed donors contained 250 to 350 gigabases of sequencing data and around 80 million unique TCR sequences. Of the 300 to 500 genotyped donors, more than 75% were placed in the genetic ancestry cluster associated with self-reported Caucasian donors. The study aimed to test whether signatures of past pathogen exposure could be identified by cataloging public T cell receptors. The study profiled the T cell repertoires of under 850 subjects by immunosequencing and related them to cytomegalovirus serostatus. Besides the first cohort of roughly 660 subjects, a separate validation cohort made up of roughly 130 different subjects was used. To predict cytomegalovirus infection status, the study brought together high-throughput TCR immunosequencing, statistical association of individual TCRs with disease status, and machine learning. In a later analysis, previously published TCR beta repertoires from some 640 donors were re-analyzed and high-resolution HLA genotyping was added so that TCR occurrence patterns could be studied. Rather than drawing on any new phenotypic data, the later analysis identified candidate immune exposures from TCR beta sequences and the way those sequences occurred across donors. To decide whether each TCR beta V gene segment behaved as functional or pseudogenic, an earlier analysis of fewer than 750 of the donors relied on high-throughput TCR beta sequencing. Donor age, sex, ethnicity and CMV serostatus were compiled together with the repertoire data. Genome-wide SNP genotypes for about 65% of the 666 donors were used in a later genetic analysis, which treated that subset as a discovery cohort. All discovery cohort repertoires had been generated using a single sequencing platform. HLA typing covered class I and class II loci at four-digit resolution. Typing coverage differed by locus: A, B, C, DRB1 and DQB1 were typed in about 620-630 donors, DQA1 in roughly 510, DPA1 in roughly 590, and DPB1 in 450 to 490. Because of strong linkage in the cohort, a handful of DR-DQ haplotypes were treated as single units for association and clustering. On average, about 240,000 unique TCR beta nucleotide sequences were sequenced per donor among more than 350 genotyped donors of the cohort, with 15% to 20% of those sequences being non-productive.

General findings and caveats noted by the study authors: In this cohort, only TCR beta chains were sequenced, and detectable features were limited by the absence of alpha or paired-chain data. A later analysis found that most CMV-associated TCR beta chains appeared HLA-restricted, with HLA associations seemingly driven largely by CMV exposure. In vitro tests confirmed that three of the cytomegalovirus-associated TCR beta chains recognize cytomegalovirus antigens. The sequencing pipeline was judged likely to have produced a cluster of highly shared sequence variants as a technical artifact. In a later analysis, TCR association rates were found to vary across HLA loci, with the most associated TCRs seen for DRB1 alleles and the fewest for HLA-C alleles. Some IMGT-functional V segments, including TRBV6-2 and TRBV6-3, could not be distinguished by the 87-base-pair reads and were therefore excluded. CMV serostatus was the only immune exposure information available for the cohort. In an earlier analysis of some 550 of the donors, most TCR beta V segments were observed in productive rearrangements about 90% or about 30% of the time, broadly matching IMGT annotations. Because HLA typing was missing for some donors at each locus, association tests included only the typed subset. The study listed 150 to 200 TCR beta chains as associated with cytomegalovirus. Assigning TCR associations to individual alleles was difficult when HLA alleles, especially DR and DQ, strongly co-occurred. Compared with equally common non-associated chains, HLA-associated TCR beta chains in a later analysis were more clonally expanded and had lower generation probabilities. A further reported finding was that TCR beta sequences accurately predicted the HLA-A and HLA-B alleles for most subjects in the first cohort. At a false discovery rate of 0.05, a later analysis linked some 18,000 TCR beta sequences to specific HLA alleles. The authors suggested that the approach could potentially be generalized to other disease states and immunological phenotypes. Correlated functional status among segregating V segments might be attributable to linkage disequilibrium, but an unknown experimental factor could not be ruled out. Most TCR sequences were seen in very few donors, while some public TCRs were found in many individuals. The classifier was reported to diagnose cytomegalovirus status with high specificity and sensitivity in both the original cohort and the validation cohort. According to a later genetic analysis, donors in an Asian-associated ancestry cluster had fewer N-insertions in productive TCRs than the approximately 710-donor mean. A later genetic analysis associated a missense DCLRE1C variant with V-gene and J-gene trimming of TCR beta chains, and an independent cohort replicated the association. Because counts were too low, roughly 18 rarely observed V segments, including chromosome 9 orphons, were left out of the earlier analysis of several hundred of the donors. The presence/absence analyses assumed that sequencing depth was roughly uniform across donors, and that assumption may not be true. According to a later analysis, parvovirus B19, influenza, CMV and Epstein-Barr virus appeared linked to several top co-occurrence clusters.

From the germline V gene, CDR1 is SGDLS and CDR2 is YYNGEE. The trim is 0 bases for V and 8 bases for J, with a gap of 35 bases between the germline ends. Measured from the cysteine to the phenylalanine, the CDR3 is 22 residues long. Of all the DNA, just the CDR3 is kept, 66 bases in frame from base 1. In total, approximately 610 healthy bone marrow donors made up the cohort. At the time of sampling, all cohort members were nominally healthy, though unrecorded immune exposures were likely present. The donor was CMV seronegative and belonged to the group of more than 300 seronegative cohort members. A peripheral blood sample was provided by each donor, and peripheral blood mononuclear cells were used for TCR beta sequencing. Genomic DNA was extracted from the blood cell samples with the Qiagen DNeasy Blood Extraction Kit. Concerning this clone itself: Its target antigen remains unknown. Per-base quality was not reported, and no clone a single base away is much larger than it.

The library was produced with the immunoSEQ multiplex PCR assay. For the multiplex PCR, a mixture combining 60 forward primers for TCR Vbeta segments and 13 reverse primers for TCR Jbeta segments was used. A multiplex PCR assay on genomic DNA amplified the CDR3 region of rearranged TCR beta genes. The amplified TCR beta libraries were sequenced on the Illumina HiSeq System as 87-base-pair reads. In the source study's methods: In a later analysis, tens of millions of unique TCR beta chains were counted across the roughly 610 repertoires, and roughly 11 million of these chains were shared by at least two donors. To remove PCR and sequencing errors, raw reads were error-corrected and collapsed into unique sequences using a nearest-neighbor algorithm that merged closely related sequences. To assign V, D and J gene segments, CDR3 sequences were aligned to IMGT reference sequences. For a sequence to be retained, a match of at least six nucleotides was required to both a V gene segment and a J gene segment. Rearrangements were called productive when the CDR3 lacked stop codons and stayed in frame with V and J; all others were non-productive. Following IMGT convention, CDR3 was defined as the stretch from the second conserved V-encoded cysteine up to the conserved J-encoded phenylalanine. In an earlier analysis of some 550 of the donors, sequences lacking an unambiguous match to a single V gene segment were excluded. An earlier analysis of 587 of the donors called V segments functional above 56.7% productive rearrangements and segregating when the between-donor standard deviation exceeded 5%. A statistical classification framework was built to diagnose cytomegalovirus status from the catalog of TCR beta chain sequences. In a later analysis, TCR nucleotide sequences were compared against IMGT/GENE-DB human TR gene sequences so that V and J genes could be assigned. A later analysis assigned CDR3 sequences and most-parsimonious VDJ recombination scenarios with the TCRdist pipeline. In a later analysis, each TCR beta chain was defined by its CDR3 amino acid sequence together with its V-gene family, and reads without a unique V-gene family were excluded. As a way to deal with suspected cross-contamination and a sequencing artifact, a later analysis dropped 592 nucleotide sequences that were highly shared and had low generation probability. In a later analysis, a clonal expansion index was calculated for each public chain from normalized within-repertoire ranks of inferred template counts. In a later analysis, generation probabilities were computed using a VDJ recombination model fitted to out-of-frame rearrangements, and the results were checked against IGoR. A later analysis scored TCR-TCR, TCR-HLA and TCR-CMV co-occurrence with hypergeometric tests, applying a repertoire-size bias correction to TCR pairs. In a later analysis, false discovery rates were estimated by permuting HLA or CMV assignments 20 times. A later analysis grouped co-occurring TCRs with DBSCAN, adding TCRdist sequence similarity when clustering within HLA-allele-positive subsets. Co-occurrence clustering excluded repertoires with fewer than 30,000 or more than 120,000 public chains, plus five with anomalous nucleotide sharing. As stored in TCRdb, this immuneACCESS dataset retains in-frame rearrangements with V and J assigned. A fraction of the clones does not appear; measured against another copy, unresolved V genes explain less than half of the discrepancy, and the remainder lacks a known reason. Clone size and the V and J calls come from that table; the DNA yielded D and trimming. The sample has about 150,000 clones on record, 70% to 90% of them singletons. The ten most abundant clones make up around 2% of the sample.

This TCR was sampled from a woman between 18 and 30 years old in good health and CMV-seronegative. The sequencing input was PBMCs. The rearranged chain carries TRBV9 and TRBJ1-4; no D gene is confidently identified. The sequenced DNA is TGTGCCAGCAGCGTAGGGGCGCCGGTTAGGCGTCCACGAGATTATTCGGGAGAAAAACTGTTTTTT. The translation is CASSVGAPVRRPRDYSGEKLFF.